This T cell receptor (beta chain) appears in the sequencing data of a study of T cells in Graves' hyperthyroidism and ophthalmopathy. The investigators amplified TCR beta CDR3 regions from RNA transcripts. The study used the HTBI primer set for a first-round RT-PCR of the TCR CDR3. MiXCR, applied by TCRdb to the multiplex PCR reads, yields one record per CDR3 protein. The data contain fewer than 550,000 distinct CDR3 sequences, roughly 14% of them singletons. Recently diagnosed hyperthyroidism of less than 2 months' duration affected patients aged 18 to 65. The CDR3 spans 18 residues. In germline, CDR1 is SGHVS, CDR2 FQNEAQ. Trimming took 1 base from V and 4 from J, leaving 22 bases between them. In its sample, this clonotype was seen many times. As yet, its antigen is unknown. Study-level findings and limits: Clonotypes that were expanded in thyroid above 0.001 mostly appeared in blood too.

The receptor's source is a woman between 18 and 29 years old with Graves' hyperthyroidism. Sequencing was performed on blood. The V gene is TRBV7-8, the J gene TRBJ2-5; D is ambiguous. Here the CDR3 DNA reads TGTGCCAGCAGCTTAGTTGGGAAGATGCGGTCCGCAGGAGAGACCCAGTACTTC. This encodes CASSLVGKMRSAGETQYF.